This TCR beta chain was captured by sequencing in a study of blood T cell repertoires in COVID-19. Study as a whole: Samples of COVID-19 (acute and convalescent) were obtained from the United States, Italy and Spain. From T cells, B-cell-depleted T cells, or PBMCs came the material, which was cDNA or gDNA.

After removal of 3 bases from V and 1 base from J, the junction contained 2 bases not matched to a gene. The CDR3 consists of 14 residues. CDR1 KGHSH and CDR2 LQKENI come from the germline V gene. Authors' methods: Amplification from reference gene primers served as the basis for estimated nucleated cell counts. Produced via immunoSEQ multiplex PCR; TCRdb's table is partial and in-frame only. Clone size and the V and J calls come from that table; the DNA yielded D and trimming. The repertoire holds approximately 240,000 clones, with approximately 80% as singletons. The receptor was isolated from a woman aged 40 to 50 with active or convalescent COVID-19. The specimen was peripheral blood. The rearrangement links TRBV18 to TRBJ1-1; the match to TRBD1 covers 7 bases. Here the CDR3 reads CASSPRGKNTEAFF. The CDR3 nucleotides read TGTGCCAGCTCACCCAGGGGGAAGAACACTGAAGCTTTCTTT.